This is a list of T cell receptor beta chains from one sample in a study of cytomegalovirus exposure and HLA in healthy donors. Assay: immunoSEQ multiplex PCR; the TCRdb copy retains only in-frame clones and omits some. The sample consists of 120,000 to 150,000 clones, roughly 86% of them appearing once. Sequencing was performed on PBMCs. These receptors were taken from a man aged 18 to 29 in good health and CMV-seropositive. Both conserved end residues are part of each CDR3. A D gene is named only where the DNA matches it firmly. Size tells how often a clone was seen (once, few, many) or the class of an expanded clone, and some rows leave it out.

clone_size d_call j_call v_call cdr3_nt cdr3_aa
- - TRBJ2-5 TRBV6-5 TGTGCCAGCATGGGATTTGGGGCAATAGAGACCCAGTACTTC CASMGFGAIETQYF
- TRBD2 TRBJ2-5 TRBV9 TGTGCCAGCAGCGTTTCGGCTAGCGGGAGTTCGATCGAGACCCAGTACTTC CASSVSASGSSIETQYF
- - TRBJ2-2 TRBV4-2 TGTGCCAGCAGCAAAACCAAGCCCGGTACCGGGGAGCTGTTTTTT CASSKTKPGTGELFF
- - TRBJ2-7 TRBV6-6 TGTGCCAGCAGTTACCTTCCAGACGAGCAGTACTTC CASSYLPDEQYF
- - TRBJ2-3 TRBV2 TGTGCCAGCAGTGAAGTCGCGGGAACAGATACGCAGTATTTT CASSEVAGTDTQYF
once - TRBJ2-5 TRBV27 TGTGCCAGCAGTCAAAAGGGACACCCGCGCCAAGAGACCCAGTACTTC CASSQKGHPRQETQYF
- TRBD2 TRBJ2-7 TRBV4-2 TGTGCCAGCAGCCAAGATCTAGCGGGGGGGGACGAGCAGTACTTC CASSQDLAGGDEQYF
- - TRBJ2-7 TRBV6-1 TGTGCCATCAGTGAGTCGTACGAGCAGTACTTC CAISESYEQYF
- - TRBJ2-7 TRBV6-1 TGTGCCAGCAGTGCCTACCGGGACAACTACGAGCAGTACTTC CASSAYRDNYEQYF
- TRBD1 TRBJ1-4 TRBV7-2 TGTGCCAGCAGCCGTGACAGGGGTGGTGAAAAACTGTTTTTT CASSRDRGGEKLFF
- - TRBJ2-7 TRBV18 TGTGCCAGCTCTAGGACAGAAGCCTACGAGCAGTACTTC CASSRTEAYEQYF
- - TRBJ1-1 TRBV5-4 TGTGCCAGCAGCTTACAGGGTGTTATTTCGGCTTTCTTT CASSLQGVISAFF
once TRBD2 TRBJ2-7 TRBV28 TGTGCCAGCAGTTTTATGCTAGCGGGAGGCGAGCAGTACTTC CASSFMLAGGEQYF
- - TRBJ2-7 TRBV11-2 TGTGCCAGCAGCCTGTGGTCAGGGCCCTCCTACGAGCAGTACTTC CASSLWSGPSYEQYF
- - TRBJ2-2 TRBV6-5 TGTGCCAGCAGTTTAACAGGATACACCGGGGAGCTGTTTTTT CASSLTGYTGELFF
- - TRBJ1-1 TRBV29-1 TGCAGCTCCCGCAGTGAGGCATGGACTGAAGCTTTCTTT CSSRSEAWTEAFF
- - TRBJ2-7 TRBV7-9 TGTGCCAGCAGCTTTAGCTCCTACGAGCAGTACTTC CASSFSSYEQYF
- - TRBJ2-7 TRBV29-1 TGCAGCGTTGTCCTAGGCACGGGGGAGCAGTACTTC CSVVLGTGEQYF
- - TRBJ1-5 TRBV10-2 TGCGCCAGCAGTGAATTCCCCAGGACAGGCAATCAGCCCCAGCATTTT CASSEFPRTGNQPQHF
- - TRBJ2-1 TRBV13 TGTGCCAGCAGCCCAACAGGGATATCATCGAATGAGCAGTTCTTC CASSPTGISSNEQFF
- TRBD2 TRBJ2-5 TRBV10-1 TGCGCCGGATTAGCGGGGGGGACCCAGTACTTC CAGLAGGTQYF
- - TRBJ2-3 TRBV10-3 TGTGCCATCAGTGAGACTCGTCTAGTTCACGGCACAGATACGCAGTATTTT CAISETRLVHGTDTQYF
- TRBD1 TRBJ1-5 TRBV10-2 TGCGCCAGCAGGGACAGGTCTGGCCAGCCCCAGCATTTT CASRDRSGQPQHF
- - TRBJ1-2 TRBV18 TGTGCCAGCTCCCCGAGGGCCGCCCTCATGACTAACTATGGCTACACCTTC CASSPRAALMTNYGYTF
- TRBD2 TRBJ2-3 TRBV28 TGTGCCAGCAACGGGGGGGTTAACACAGATACGCAGTATTTT CASNGGVNTDTQYF